This entry describes one T cell receptor beta chain. As yet, its antigen is unknown. V dropped 6 bases and J dropped 8; count of bases not matched to a gene: 11. Germline V gene lookup returns CDR1 MNHNY and CDR2 SVGAGI (reference sequence). CDR3 length: 14 residues. TCRdb's copy holds only in-frame clones and misses some; the assay was immunoSEQ multiplex PCR. The sample lists 95,000 to 110,000 clones; around 90% were seen once. The data are from a study of T cell responses to AZD1222 COVID-19 vaccine. Study-level results: Donors in the cohort were predominantly white British and more often female, and clonal diversity was possibly underestimated. The repertoires were collected only after the peak T cell response. CD4 TCRs linked to vaccination spanned spike, dominating at 160-218 and 743-854. Unmutated regions of variants are reportedly targeted by nearly half of spike-specific TCRs.

The sample was peripheral blood, taken on day 0 of AZD1222 vaccination. The chain recombines TRBV6-6 with TRBJ1-2, with 8 bases that match TRBD1. This TCR derives from an adult in good health. The DNA of the CDR3 is TGTGCCAGCAGCCAACGACAGGGGAGTAGCGGCTACACCTTC. It specifies CASSQRQGSSGYTF.